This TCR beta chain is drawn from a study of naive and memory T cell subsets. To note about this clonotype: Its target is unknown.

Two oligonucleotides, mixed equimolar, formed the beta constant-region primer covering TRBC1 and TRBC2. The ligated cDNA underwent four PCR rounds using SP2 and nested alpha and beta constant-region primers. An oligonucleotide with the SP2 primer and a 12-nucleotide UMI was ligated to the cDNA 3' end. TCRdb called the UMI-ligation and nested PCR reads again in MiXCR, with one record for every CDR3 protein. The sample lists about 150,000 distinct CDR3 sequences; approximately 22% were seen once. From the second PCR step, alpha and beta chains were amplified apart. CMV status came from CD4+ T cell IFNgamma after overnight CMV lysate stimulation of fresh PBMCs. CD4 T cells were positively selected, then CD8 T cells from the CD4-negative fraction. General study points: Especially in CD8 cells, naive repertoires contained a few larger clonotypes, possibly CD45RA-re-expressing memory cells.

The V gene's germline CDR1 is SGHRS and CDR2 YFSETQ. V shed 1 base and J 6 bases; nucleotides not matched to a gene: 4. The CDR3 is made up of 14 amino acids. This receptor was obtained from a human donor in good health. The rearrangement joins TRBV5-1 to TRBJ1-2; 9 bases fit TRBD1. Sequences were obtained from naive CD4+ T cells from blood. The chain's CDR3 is CASSLTGQGNGYTF. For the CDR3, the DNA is TGCGCCAGCAGCTTGACGGGACAGGGTAATGGCTACACCTTC.